The present T cell receptor beta chain was sequenced within a study of T cells in women clearing cervical HPV infection (dated by TCRdb to the late 2010s). In terms of the full investigation: Cases were about 25 women with histologically confirmed HPV16-related CIN3 or worse, including 2 invasive cancers. The roughly 25 controls were women who cleared a single incident HPV16 infection within 12 months without developing precancer or cancer. Blood from cases was collected at the visit at which the lesion was first identified, whereas blood from controls was collected once infection was no longer detected. Among cases, blood sampling came a median of approximately 150 days after lesion detection, with an interquartile range of roughly 90 to 230 days. HLA typing was available for only a few women, so HLA type could not be excluded as a confounder. Nested within Costa Rica's Guanacaste HPV Natural History Study, an exploratory proof-of-principle case-control study compared TCR repertoires across cervical HPV16 outcomes. Cases were matched to controls by age within five years and by the year the sample was collected. Cases had a median age of around 32 years and controls had a median age of around 40, with no significant differences in baseline characteristics. In the parent cohort, more than 8,500 women aged 18 or older were enrolled in Guanacaste, Costa Rica, during about 1993 to 1995 and then followed for under 8 years. As quality controls, five blinded duplicates were added to each group, bringing the total to approximately 60 samples made up of around 50 participants and 10 or so replicates. Overall study outcomes, separate from this receptor: Random forest classifiers that combined richness and V gene abundances separated cases from controls with an estimated AUC of less than 0.85. The cross-sectional design could not show whether associations preceded infection or resulted from it; effector/memory subsets and HPV-specific T cells were not isolated. Significantly higher TCR repertoire richness was observed in CIN3+ cases than in controls across sequencing depths, whereas no difference in evenness was found. Lower TRBV6-7 relative abundance was observed in cases than in controls (about 0.1% versus 0.15%; Bonferroni P = 0.0008). T-cell numbers per sample were unknown, so richness differences could reflect varying T-cell content rather than repertoire biology.

On this clone itself: There is no known antigen for this receptor. The CDR3 extends 3 residues past the end of the read, so its final part is completed from the germline J gene.

Spanning cysteine to phenylalanine, the CDR3 consists of 14 amino acids. Part of the CDR3 DNA is given, 33 bases translated from base 1. The CDR1 and CDR2 encoded by the germline V gene (reference sequence) are DFQATT and SNEGSKA. A distance of 15 bases separates the germline ends of V and J, which lose 4 bases and 3 bases respectively. Every participant had a single incident cervical HPV16 infection, and women with prevalent HPV16 infections were excluded. Cervical HPV DNA was detected with MY09/MY11 PCR, and genotyping was done by dot-blot hybridization. Approximately 15 mL of heparinized blood was centrifuged, after which the buffy coat was aliquoted, frozen at -30 degrees C, and then stored at -80 degrees C. Genomic DNA was extracted from buffy coat specimens using QIAGEN kits. The immunoSEQ assay used multiplex PCR to amplify TCR beta CDR3 regions from an average of approximately 1,200 ng of genomic DNA per sample. The assay corrected primer bias using a complete synthetic TCR repertoire to establish an amplification baseline. The amplicons were sequenced on the Illumina platform. Processing in the source paper ran as follows. Sequences were error-corrected by clustering with frequency ratios and a modified nearest-neighbor algorithm and were then analyzed in the immunoSEQ Analyzer with IMGT gene definitions. At each rarefaction depth, TCR richness and evenness were averaged over 20 rarefaction repeats, and samples with fewer sequences than the depth were excluded. Wilcoxon rank sum tests with FDR correction were used to compare V, D and J gene relative abundances between the groups. In the blinded duplicates, the intraclass correlation was nearly 96% for TCR richness and averaged around 80% across 66 gene segments. The table comes from immuneACCESS by way of TCRdb, which keeps in-frame sequences with V and J called. Part of the clones is missing from these tables; in studies checked, under half for an unresolved V gene and the rest for unknown reasons. V, J and clone size were drawn from that table, and D and trimming were deduced from the DNA. The sample table includes tens of thousands of clones. Around 1.6% of the sample is taken by the ten largest.

This TCR was recovered from a woman aged 18 to 75 with a cervical HPV16 infection that either progressed to CIN3+ or cleared (not recorded which). The specimen was blood buffy coat. The chain is made from TRBV20-1 and TRBJ1-1; no D segment can be confidently identified. The CDR3 loop reads CSAKEPGGDTEAFF. The DNA read from the CDR3 is TGCAGTGCTAAAGAGCCCGGCGGGGACACTGAA.